The source of this T cell receptor beta chain is a study of T cell repertoires in cytomegalovirus infection. Turning to the study itself: The authors relied on CMV epitopes, both recently identified HLA-C-restricted and well-studied HLA-B-restricted.

Concerning this clonotype itself: Its antigen is not known. This may stem from a read error, because a much larger clone lies one nucleotide away.

Unmatched junction bases numbered 4, after V lost 4 bases and J lost 2 bases. Germline V gives CDR1 SGHTA, CDR2 FQGNSA. CDR3 length equals 17 residues. General observations from the study: Cumulative frequency of public TCR beta families picked out carriers of CMV plus the relevant HLA.

TCRdb reprocessed the reads with MiXCR, giving one entry per CDR3 protein. Among about 480,000 distinct CDR3 sequences, 33% were seen once, and the ten largest hold 15% to 20%. The starting material was cultured PBMCs, obtained from culture after CMV antigen stimulation. The chain links TRBV7-2 to TRBJ2-3; 15 bases match TRBD2. The sequence derives from a human donor in good health (CMV status not recorded). Some clones in this sample may be carry-over from other donors' samples. The chain's CDR3 is CASSSRTSGRATDTQYF. The CDR3 DNA reads as TGTGCCAGCAGCTCTCGGACTAGCGGGAGGGCCACAGATACGCAGTATTTT.